This TCR beta chain stems from a study of blood T cells in healthy people across ages. Overall study context: Per every two T cells, about one barcoded beta molecule was captured by template switching.

Notes on this clonotype: Its target is unknown.

A second PCR of about 7 to 12 cycles used a sample-barcoded 5' primer and a J-beta primer mix. Using its own MiXCR run on the 5' RACE reads, TCRdb lists one record per CDR3 protein. The table has almost 1 million distinct CDR3 sequences, roughly 51% seen once. CDR1 is MNHEY and CDR2 is SVGAGI in the germline V gene. With 5 bases removed from V and 4 bases from J, the gap between germline ends came to 17 bases. There are 15 residues in the CDR3. Study findings and constraints: For the donors, CMV status was unknown and possibly confounded expanded clonotype changes.

The sample providers were healthy Caucasian people from Russia, aged about 6 to 95. The sample, approximately 11 milliliters of peripheral blood, was drawn from each donor. V is TRBV6-5 and J is TRBJ1-1; maybe TRBD1 (5 bases). The source is a woman aged 55 to 70 in good health. Source material: blood. CDR3 in DNA: TGTGCCAGCAGTCCCCTAGGGGCCAAGACCACTGAAGCTTTCTTT. Amino acid sequence: CASSPLGAKTTEAFF.